This T cell receptor (beta chain) emerged from a study of blood T cell repertoires in COVID-19. Study-wide background: Samples came from the United States, Italy and Spain, spanning acute and convalescent COVID-19.

The authors' processing: Estimates of nucleated cell counts were drawn from the amplification of reference gene primers. The method was immunoSEQ multiplex PCR; TCRdb's version includes in-frame clones alone and lacks a portion of them. The V and J calls and clone size come from that table; D and trimming were worked out from the DNA. The sample shows tens of thousands of clones, 89% of them seen only once. The V and J ends lost 5 bases and 3 bases respectively, with 11 bases between them. This CDR3 is built from 14 residues. Germline-derived CDR1 and CDR2 are SNHLY and FYNNEI. The TCR sequence derives from a man in his forties or fifties with COVID-19, enrolled during active disease. The specimen sequenced was peripheral blood. The chain is built from TRBV2 and TRBJ1-3; the D gene is possibly TRBD1 (5 bases). The CDR3 region has the DNA TGTGCCAGCAGTTATGGACAAATTGGAAACACCATATATTTT. Its translation: CASSYGQIGNTIYF.